The TCR beta chain under discussion was sequenced for a study of blood T cells in healthy people across ages (dated by TCRdb to about 2015). About the full investigation: Template switching captured roughly one uniquely barcoded TCR beta cDNA molecule per two T cells in model experiments. To track age-related changes in TCR beta repertoire diversity, the study relied on deep sequencing normalized with unique cDNA molecular identifiers. The donors were split into four age groups: young (average around 15 years), middle-aged (39), aged (over 55) and long-lived (about 82). To avoid experimental bias, donors of different ages were spread randomly across the sequencing lanes. The study analyzed two additional independent replicas of 1 million unique cDNA reads from the same blood draw for two donors, one aged 18 to 29 and one aged 80 or older. Summary of the overall study and its limitations: As age increased, observed TCR beta diversity per million T cells dropped in a roughly linear way, and a significant reduction was already evident by age 40. Conclusive comparison of naive and antigen-experienced compartments was prevented by the profiling of bulk unsorted PBMCs. Observed TCR beta diversity correlated strongly with the percentage of naive T cells measured by flow cytometry. The long-lived group showed more naive CD4+ T cells, fewer expanded clones and increased TCR diversity than the aged group, suggesting age selection. Donor CMV infection status was unknown, potentially confounding age-related changes in expanded clonotypes. Estimates of total diversity based on one million sequenced T cells were regarded as lower bounds and as underestimates.

Concerning this clonotype: There is no known antigen for this receptor. The input lacks base qualities; no much larger clone sits a single base away.

Unmatched junction bases come to 7, with V trimmed by 3 bases and J by 4 bases. As encoded in the germline V gene, CDR1 is KGHSH while CDR2 is LQKENI. The CDR3 runs 15 residues from the cysteine to the phenylalanine. CDR3 DNA only is kept here, 45 bases in frame from base 1. Library preparation was by 5' RACE. Sequencer: Illumina HiSeq 2500. A second roughly 6 to 12 cycle PCR used a sample-barcoded 5' primer and a J-beta primer mix. Each TCR beta cDNA molecule received a unique molecular identifier from a template-switch 5' adaptor carrying 12 random nucleotides. Each sample yielded at least 2.5 million CDR3-containing paired-end reads. First-strand cDNA was synthesized from all RNA with the Mint cDNA synthesis kit, primed by a TRBC-specific oligonucleotide. Following uracil-DNA glycosylase treatment, a first 18-cycle PCR with universal primers M1SS and BC2_uni_R was performed on all cDNA. The paper's data handling went like this. Each sample was normalized by randomly selecting 1 million high-quality reads, each carrying a distinct molecular identifier. Instead of being binned into consensus sequences, reads that shared molecular identifiers were thrown out. CDR3 identification, clonotype clustering and error correction used MiTCR with a Q25 quality threshold and the strictest error-elimination algorithm. A nonparametric unseen species model using Euler transformation provided a lower-bound estimate of total TCR beta diversity. TCRdb redid the processing of the public reads, applying fastp at Q25 and MiXCR, and retained in-frame beta chains. CDR3 protein sequences are deduplicated, and each keeps its most common genes and DNA. TCRdb, rather than the study authors, made the V and J calls. The sample has hundreds of thousands of distinct CDR3 sequences on record, 20% to 25% of them singletons. Of the sample, 3% to 4% is held by the ten largest clones.

Systemically healthy Caucasian individuals from Russia, approximately 39 in total and aged roughly 6 to 100 years, were included as donors. Approximately 9.7 milliliters of peripheral blood were drawn from each donor into EDTA-treated Vacutainer tubes. Ficoll-Paque density-gradient centrifugation was used to isolate PBMCs, with at least 6.5 million per sample. Trizol reagent was used to extract total RNA from PBMCs, with at least 5.5 micrograms per sample. For every donor, an aliquot of PBMCs went through flow cytometry to measure the percentages of naive CD45RAhigh/CD27high T cells. The chain joins TRBV18 to TRBJ2-7; 9 bases in the middle match TRBD1. The specimen sequenced was blood. The TCR comes from a man between 70 and 80 years old in good health. The sequenced DNA is TGTGCCAGCTCACCTACCGGGACAGGGCTATACGAGCAGTACTTC. Its amino acids are CASSPTGTGLYEQYF.